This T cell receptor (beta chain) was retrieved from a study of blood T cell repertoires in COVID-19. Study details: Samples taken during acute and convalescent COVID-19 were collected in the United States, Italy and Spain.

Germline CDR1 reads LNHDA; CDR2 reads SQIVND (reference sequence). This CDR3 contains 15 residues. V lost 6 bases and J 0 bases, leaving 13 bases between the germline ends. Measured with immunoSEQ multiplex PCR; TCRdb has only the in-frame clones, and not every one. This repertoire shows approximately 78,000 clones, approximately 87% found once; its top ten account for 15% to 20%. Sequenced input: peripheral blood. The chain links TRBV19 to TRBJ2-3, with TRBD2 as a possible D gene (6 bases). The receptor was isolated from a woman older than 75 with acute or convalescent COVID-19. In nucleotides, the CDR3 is TGTGCCAGTAGCCCTCCCCGGGGGAGCACAGATACGCAGTATTTT. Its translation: CASSPPRGSTDTQYF.